These 23 T cell receptor beta chains were sequenced from one sample in a study of identical twins. TCRdb re-analysed the 5' RACE reads in MiXCR, keeping a single row per CDR3 protein. This sample carries fewer than 250,000 distinct CDR3 sequences, 7% of them seen once, and the ten largest clones take under 4%. The sample was also reused in another study, on yellow fever vaccine responses in identical twins.

Sequencing was done on a sample of memory (CD45RO+) T cells sorted from blood. These receptors all stem from a woman aged 18 to 35 in good health.

This clonotype was found many times. This chain joins TRBV5-5 and TRBJ2-5, with D unresolved. The CDR3 is 14 amino acids. Germline V gene data show CDR1 as SGHKS and CDR2 as YYEKEE (reference sequence). The V end was cut by 0 bases, the J end by 1 base, with 7 bases between. The CDR3 DNA sequence: TGTGCCAGCAGCTTGGTCCGTACCCAAGAGACCCAGTACTTC. This translates into CASSLVRTQETQYF.

There are a few counts of this clonotype. The J gene is TRBJ1-4, the V gene TRBV7-2; TRBD1 might be the D (5 bases). Trimming pared 2 bases from V and 0 bases from J, leaving 7 bases between. There are 15 residues in the CDR3. Per the germline V gene, CDR1 is SGHTA and CDR2 is FQGNSA. This chain's CDR3 is CASSLFRATNEKLFF. CDR3 DNA sequence: TGTGCCAGCAGCTTATTCAGGGCAACTAATGAAAAACTGTTTTTT.

This clonotype has at least ten counts. V gene TRBV28 combines with J gene TRBJ2-1, with D tentatively TRBD1 or TRBD2 (5 bases each). The germline CDR1 and CDR2 sequences are MDHEN and SYDVKM. Deletions cut 2 bases from V and 3 bases from J, with 11 bases between. The CDR3 spans 15 residues. CDR3 protein: CASSLGGPIYNEQFF. In DNA, the CDR3 is TGTGCCAGCAGTTTAGGGGGACCGATCTACAATGAGCAGTTCTTC.

The gene calls are TRBV5-1 and TRBJ2-2; D gene uncertain. Germline V gene data show CDR1 as SGHRS and CDR2 as YFSETQ. The length of the CDR3 is 12 residues. Trimming cost V 2 bases and J 3 bases, with 2 bases left between them. The CDR3 DNA reads TGCGCCAGCAGCTTTGACACCGGGGAGCTGTTTTTT. This translates into CASSFDTGELFF.

This clonotype was seen more than once but under ten times. V gene TRBV5-1 combines with J gene TRBJ2-1; 7 nucleotides match TRBD2. CDR1 is SGHRS, CDR2 YFSETQ, per germline. The CDR3 has 15 residues. The trim removed 4 bases at V and 6 bases at J, leaving 10 bases unmatched. Here the CDR3 DNA reads TGCGCCAGCAGCCTTCCCATAGCGGGTGGCAATGAGCAGTTCTTC. Protein sequence: CASSLPIAGGNEQFF.

In its sample, this clonotype was seen many times. The DNA of the CDR3 is TGCGCCAGCAGCGAGGGGGGGCCTGAAGCTTTCTTT. Its translation: CASSEGGPEAFF. This sequence joins TRBV5-1 and TRBJ1-1; maybe TRBD1 (6 bases). In germline, CDR1 is SGHRS, CDR2 YFSETQ. CDR3 length: 12 residues. Trimming took 4 bases from V and 6 from J, leaving 10 bases between them.

This sequence joins TRBV27 and TRBJ1-4, with a possible D match to TRBD1 (6 bases). Germline-derived CDR1 and CDR2 are MNHEY and SMNVEV (reference sequence). The ends were cut back, 3 bases at V and 7 bases at J, with 15 bases in the middle. The CDR3 spans 15 residues. DNA for the CDR3: TGTGCCAGCAGTTTCAGGGGTACGATAGGTGAAAAACTGTTTTTT. Translation: CASSFRGTIGEKLFF.

This clonotype was observed a handful of times. The chain uses TRBV4-1 and TRBJ2-6; no reliable D call. CDR3 length: 13 amino acids. The V gene's germline CDR1 is MGHRA and CDR2 YSYEKL. The V gene lost 4 bases and the J gene lost 8 bases, with 9 bases spanning the gap. CDR3 bases: TGCGCCAGCAGCCTAGACATTCCCAACGTCCTGACTTTC. Its protein product is CASSLDIPNVLTF.

CDR3 amino acids: CSARDSSGANVLTF. CDR3 DNA: TGCAGTGCTAGGGACAGCTCTGGGGCCAACGTCCTGACTTTC. The genes are TRBV20-1 and TRBJ2-6, with D tentatively TRBD1 (6 bases). V was shortened by 3 bases and J by 0 bases, with 6 bases between the two germline ends. This CDR3 spans 14 amino acids. Germline V gene lookup returns CDR1 DFQATT and CDR2 SNEGSKA (reference sequence).

This clonotype was observed many times. V gene TRBV12-3 or TRBV12-4 combines with J gene TRBJ1-6; tentative D call: TRBD1 (6 bases). The CDR3 spans 14 residues. The V end lost 6 bases, the J end lost 10 bases, and 16 bases lay between the germline ends. CDR3 nucleotide sequence: TGTGCCAGCAGCCTAGGGGGGTTAGGATCACCCCTCCACTTT. Its translation is CASSLGGLGSPLHF.

This clonotype was found a few times. The rearrangement uses TRBV5-6 and TRBJ2-7; 7 bases map to TRBD1. Per the germline V gene, CDR1 is SGHDT and CDR2 is YYEEEE. V trimming: 3 bases; J trimming: 0 bases; junction bases outside the gene matches: 3. CDR3 size: 14 residues. CDR3 DNA sequence: TGTGCCAGCAGCTGGGGACAGAGCTCCTACGAGCAGTACTTC. Its protein product is CASSWGQSSYEQYF.

This clonotype was seen ten or more times. The rearrangement links TRBV5-1 to TRBJ2-2; D perhaps matches TRBD1 (6 bases). This CDR3 is built from 15 residues. CDR1 SGHRS and CDR2 YFSETQ come from the germline V gene. Trimming took off 3 bases at V and 7 bases at J, with 16 bases between the two ends. CDR3 amino acids: CASSWDGQFGGELFF. The CDR3, as DNA: TGCGCCAGCAGCTGGGACGGACAGTTCGGCGGGGAGCTGTTTTTT.

The chain joins TRBV7-9 to TRBJ1-1; D gene ambiguous. Germline values: CDR1 SEHNR, CDR2 FQNEAQ (reference sequence). With 3 bases removed from V and 3 bases from J, the gap between germline ends came to 11 bases. CDR3 size: 14 residues. Written as DNA, the CDR3 is TGTGCCAGCAGCTTGTGGGGTGGGGACACTGAAGCTTTCTTT. This encodes CASSLWGGDTEAFF.

The chain links TRBV7-9 to TRBJ1-5; D not resolved. Deletions cut 3 bases from V and 1 base from J, with 10 bases between. The CDR3 covers 15 residues. CDR1 is SEHNR, CDR2 FQNEAQ, per germline (reference sequence). CDR3 DNA sequence: TGTGCCAGCAGCTTGGGAGGCTGGAGCAATCAGCCCCAGCATTTT. It translates to CASSLGGWSNQPQHF.

This clonotype was recorded a few times. V and J are TRBV5-1 and TRBJ2-5; 9 nucleotides match TRBD1. Germline V gene data show CDR1 as SGHRS and CDR2 as YFSETQ. V was clipped by 3 bases and J by 3 bases; unmatched bases: 6. The CDR3 sequence is 15 residues long. In DNA, the CDR3 is TGCGCCAGCAGCTCCGGGACAGGGATGGAAGAGACCCAGTACTTC. Translating gives CASSSGTGMEETQYF.

The genes are TRBV9 and TRBJ2-1; 9 bases agree with TRBD2. The ends lost 0 bases at V and 3 bases at J; junction bases unmatched: 1. Germline loops: CDR1 SGDLS, CDR2 YYNGEE. This CDR3 is built from 15 residues. CDR3 nucleotide sequence: TGTGCCAGCAGCGTAGCAGCGGGGGGCTACAATGAGCAGTTCTTC. Translated, it gives CASSVAAGGYNEQFF.

In its sample, this clonotype was seen many times. This chain uses TRBV7-9 with TRBJ1-4; TRBD1 is a possible D gene (5 bases). CDR3 length: 13 residues. V was clipped by 6 bases and J by 8 bases, with 13 bases between them. The V gene's germline CDR1 is SEHNR and CDR2 FQNEAQ (reference sequence). CDR3 amino acids: CASRRAGTEKLFF. DNA for the CDR3: TGTGCCAGCAGACGGGCAGGGACCGAAAAACTGTTTTTT.

This clonotype was recorded at least ten times. This chain connects TRBV11-2 to TRBJ1-4, with D tentatively TRBD1 (5 bases). The CDR3 loop spans 14 amino acids. Trimming removed 6 bases from V and 8 bases from J, with 16 bases in between. CDR1 is SGHAT, CDR2 FQNNGV, per germline. The CDR3: CASRTGRGGEKLFF. The CDR3 DNA reads TGTGCCAGCAGAACAGGACGAGGTGGGGAAAAACTGTTTTTT.

This clonotype has a handful of counts. The rearrangement uses TRBV20-1 and TRBJ1-1; D is possibly TRBD1 (5 bases). Trimming took off 4 bases at V and 5 bases at J, with 14 bases between the two ends. Germline V gene lookup returns CDR1 DFQATT and CDR2 SNEGSKA (reference sequence). The CDR3 totals 13 residues. The CDR3 bases are TGCAGTGCTATTCCGGGATGGGGGACTGAAGCTTTCTTT. It encodes CSAIPGWGTEAFF.

This clonotype was seen ten or more times. The rearrangement links TRBV6-5 to TRBJ2-1, with D unresolved. The germline V and J ends were trimmed by 0 bases and 6 bases, with 15 bases remaining between them. This CDR3 has 16 amino acids. Germline values: CDR1 MNHEY, CDR2 SVGAGI. The CDR3 loop is CASSYSLGLRSNEQFF. The CDR3 bases are TGTGCCAGCAGTTACTCGTTGGGTCTACGGTCCAATGAGCAGTTCTTC.

This clonotype was counted at least ten times. The chain links TRBV5-1 to TRBJ2-1; D unclear. The CDR3 runs 15 residues. Germline V lookup: CDR1 SGHRS, CDR2 YFSETQ. The V end lost 2 bases, the J end lost 3 bases, and 12 bases lay between the germline ends. The CDR3 is CASSFLSGDYNEQFF. The CDR3 DNA is TGCGCCAGCAGCTTCCTCTCCGGCGACTACAATGAGCAGTTCTTC.

This clonotype has a count of ten or more. The chain uses TRBV6-2 or TRBV6-3 and TRBJ2-1; TRBD1 agrees at 7 bases. V gave up 2 bases and J gave up 7 bases; unmatched junction bases: 11. The CDR3 totals 16 residues. Germline CDR1 and CDR2: MNHEY and SVGEGT. This CDR3 reads CASSYANYLQGNEQFF. For the CDR3, the DNA is TGTGCCAGCAGTTACGCGAACTACCTACAGGGGAATGAGCAGTTCTTC.

V and J are TRBV6-1 and TRBJ1-5; D perhaps matches TRBD1 (5 bases). Trimming removed 3 bases from V and 0 bases from J, with 9 bases in between. Per the germline V gene, CDR1 is MNHNS and CDR2 is SASEGT. The CDR3 sequence is 15 residues long. CDR3 sequence reads: CASSDMGPSNQPQHF. Here the CDR3 DNA reads TGTGCCAGCAGTGACATGGGGCCTAGCAATCAGCCCCAGCATTTT.